This T cell receptor beta chain was sequenced in a study of blood T cells in healthy people across ages. Whole-study context: Capturing about one barcoded beta molecule per two T cells was achieved by template switching.

The CDR3 loop spans 15 amino acids. CDR1 and CDR2 from the germline V gene are SGHAT and FQNNGV. A sample-barcoded 5' primer and a J-beta primer mix were used in a second PCR of roughly 7 to 11 cycles. Each of the cDNA molecules was tagged by a template-switch adaptor with 12 random nucleotides. Sequencing of every sample gave 3 million or more CDR3-containing paired-end reads. TCRdb analysed the 5' RACE reads with MiXCR anew, one entry per CDR3 protein. Of some 1.7 million distinct CDR3 sequences in the sample, 28% were seen once. J is TRBJ2-7 and V is TRBV11-2, with D perhaps matching TRBD1 (7 bases). The J call may be mistaken, given a closer DNA end match to TRBJ2-5. The sample consisted of blood. The sequence was obtained from a woman in her 30s in good health. The CDR3 DNA follows: TGTGCCAGCAGCCCAGGGGGGTTTAGCCGAGAGACCCAGTACTTC. Protein sequence: CASSPGGFSRETQYF.